The source of this T cell receptor (beta chain) is a study of blood T cell repertoires in COVID-19. Looking at the study overall: Acute-phase and convalescent COVID-19 samples originated in the United States, Italy and Spain.

Germline V gene sequence: CDR1 MNHEY, CDR2 SVGAGI. The CDR3 runs to 15 residues. V gave up 6 bases and J gave up 5 bases; unmatched junction bases: 9. Generated by immunoSEQ multiplex PCR, the TCRdb table keeps only in-frame clones and is missing some. Among around 230,000 clones listed, 88% were seen once. This TCR was sampled from a woman in her twenties or thirties who had recovered from COVID-19. Sequencing was carried out using PBMCs or T cells enriched from blood (not recorded which). The gene calls are TRBV6-5 and TRBJ2-7, with TRBD1 matching over 11 bases. Written as DNA, the CDR3 is TGTGCCAGCAGCAACAACCGGGACAGGGGGGACGAGCAGTACTTC. Amino acids: CASSNNRDRGDEQYF.